The 6 T cell receptor beta chains presented below share a single source sample, sequenced in a study of blood T cell repertoires in COVID-19. The data were produced by immunoSEQ multiplex PCR, yet TCRdb's version contains in-frame clones alone and is incomplete. This table holds about 250,000 clones, 70% to 90% found once. Sequences were obtained from PBMCs or T cells enriched from blood (not recorded which). Receptor source: a man aged 18 to 29 who had recovered from COVID-19.

V and J are TRBV30 and TRBJ1-6; TRBD1 agrees at 8 bases. The CDR3 runs 17 residues. The germline gives CDR1 GTSNPN, CDR2 SVGIG (reference sequence). After removal of 2 bases from V and 4 bases from J, the junction contained 10 bases not matched to a gene. The CDR3 sequence is CAWSSGDRGRYNSPLHF. The DNA for the CDR3 is TGTGCCTGGAGTTCCGGTGACAGGGGTCGATATAATTCACCCCTCCACTTT.

The rearrangement joins TRBV2 to TRBJ2-1; TRBD2 aligns across 14 bases. The CDR3 contains 14 residues. V dropped 6 bases and J dropped 8; count of bases not matched to a gene: 3. Germline V gene sequence: CDR1 SNHLY, CDR2 FYNNEI. CDR3 amino acids: CASRGTSGSYEQFF. As DNA, the CDR3 is TGTGCCAGCAGGGGGACTAGCGGGAGTTATGAGCAGTTCTTC.

This chain joins TRBV3-1 (or the pseudogene TRBV3-2) and TRBJ1-3; D is unclear. Trimming removed 0 bases at V and 7 bases at J, with 10 bases between. Germline V gene sequence: CDR1 LGHDT, CDR2 YNNKEL (reference sequence). This CDR3 spans 14 amino acids. The CDR3, as DNA: TGTGCCAGCAGCCAAGAAAACCGCGGGAACACCATATATTTT. Protein product: CASSQENRGNTIYF.

The V and J genes are TRBV28 and TRBJ1-1, with a possible D match to TRBD1 (5 bases). The CDR3 length is 13 residues. Germline-derived CDR1 and CDR2 are MDHEN and SYDVKM. The germline V and J ends were trimmed by 7 bases and 1 base, with 10 bases remaining between them. CDR3 DNA sequence: TGTGCCAGCACCGAACAGGAGAACACTGAAGCTTTCTTT. Translation: CASTEQENTEAFF. Based on the CDR3 plus reference TRBV28 and TRBJ1-1, the full variable domain is DVKVTQSSRYLVKRTGEKVFLECVQDMDHENMFWYRQDPGLGLRLIYFSYDVKMKEKGDIPEGYSVSREKKERFSLILESASTNQTSMYLCASTEQENTEAFFGQGTRLTVV.

The gene calls are TRBV6-5 and TRBJ2-2, with TRBD2 identical over 7 bases. The CDR3 loop spans 14 amino acids. Germline lookup yields CDR1 MNHEY and CDR2 SVGAGI. J lost 7 bases, V lost 9 bases, and 11 bases had no gene match. The CDR3 DNA is TGTGCCAGTTGGGGAGGGCAAAGGTTCGGGGAGCTGTTTTTT. Its translation: CASWGGQRFGELFF.

This clone was counted only a few times. This chain connects TRBV6-2 or TRBV6-3 to TRBJ1-1; D is undetermined. The V and J ends lost 7 bases and 4 bases respectively, with 16 bases between them. This CDR3 contains 14 residues. Germline V gene lookup returns CDR1 MNHEY and CDR2 SVGEGT. CDR3 nucleotide sequence: TGTGCCAGCAACCCGGAGGGAGGGTCCACTGAAGCTTTCTTT. The encoded protein is CASNPEGGSTEAFF.